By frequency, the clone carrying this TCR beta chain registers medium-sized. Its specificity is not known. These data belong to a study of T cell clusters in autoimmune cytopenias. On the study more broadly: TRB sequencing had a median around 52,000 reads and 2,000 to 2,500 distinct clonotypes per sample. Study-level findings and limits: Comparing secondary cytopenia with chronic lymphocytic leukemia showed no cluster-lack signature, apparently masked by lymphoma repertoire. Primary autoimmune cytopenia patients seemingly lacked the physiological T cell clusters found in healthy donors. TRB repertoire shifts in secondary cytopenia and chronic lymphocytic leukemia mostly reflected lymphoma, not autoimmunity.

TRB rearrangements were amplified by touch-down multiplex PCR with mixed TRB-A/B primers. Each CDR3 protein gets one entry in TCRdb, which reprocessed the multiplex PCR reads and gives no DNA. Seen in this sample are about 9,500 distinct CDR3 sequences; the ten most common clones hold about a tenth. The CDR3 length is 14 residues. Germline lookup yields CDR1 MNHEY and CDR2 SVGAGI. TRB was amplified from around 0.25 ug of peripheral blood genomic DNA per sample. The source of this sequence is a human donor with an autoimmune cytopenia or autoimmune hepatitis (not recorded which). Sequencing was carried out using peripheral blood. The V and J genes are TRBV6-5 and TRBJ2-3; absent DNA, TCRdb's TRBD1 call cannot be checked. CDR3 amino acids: CASKLGQGTDTQYF.